This T cell receptor beta chain emerged from a study of T cells after yellow fever vaccination. This clonotype was observed a few times. Its specificity is not known. Points from the study as a whole: Repertoires obtained by FACS sorting could include abundant clonotypes that entered as contaminants from the bulk population. The CD4 and CD8 compartments had a small share of their clonotypes in common. Boosting was followed by the reappearance of most primary-vaccination clones (about 97% CD4, about 90% CD8).

The CDR3 has 16 amino acids. Germline assignment: CDR1 MGHDK and CDR2 SYGVNS. Between the trimmed V and J ends, which lost 3 bases and 1 base, there was a span of 13 bases. Production of TCR cDNA was by 5'RACE template switching, which also added a universal primer site and UMIs. TCRdb reanalysed the 5' RACE reads using MiXCR and keeps one entry per CDR3 protein. The sample has over 150,000 distinct CDR3 sequences, approximately 6.2% seen once. Sequencing used CD4+ T cells sorted from PBMCs, obtained on the day of the first yellow fever vaccination. The sequence came from a young man who received the YFV17D yellow fever vaccine. V and J are TRBV25-1 and TRBJ1-5; tentatively, D is TRBD1 (6 bases). The CDR3 sequence is CASSDQLQGSNQPQHF. CDR3 DNA: TGTGCCAGCAGTGATCAACTACAGGGAAGCAATCAGCCCCAGCATTTT. The variable domain in full, completed from reference TRBV25-1 and TRBJ1-5, reads EADIYQTPRYLVIGTGKKITLECSQTMGHDKMYWYQQDPGMELHLIHYSYGVNSTEKGDLSSESTVSRIRTEHFPLTLESARPSHTSQYLCASSDQLQGSNQPQHFGDGTRLSIL.